This T cell receptor (beta chain) appears in the sequencing data of a study of blood T cell repertoires in COVID-19. Study background: The samples span acute and convalescent COVID-19 from the United States, Italy and Spain. PBMCs, B-cell-depleted T cells, or T cells provided the cDNA or gDNA that made up the material.

The CDR3 has 18 residues. Trimming left V 2 bases short and J 0 bases short, with 14 bases between. Germline V gene data show CDR1 as KGHSH and CDR2 as LQKENI. Original methodology: Amplification of reference gene primers provided the estimated nucleated cell counts. Sequenced by immunoSEQ multiplex PCR; TCRdb stores in-frame clones only, minus some. That table furnishes V, J and clone size, whereas the DNA furnished D and trimming. The sample includes 150,000 to 200,000 clones, 70% to 90% of them seen just once. This chain connects TRBV18 to TRBJ2-6; TRBD1 might be the D (6 bases). Sequencing input: peripheral blood. This sequence originates from a man between 60 and 75 years old with acute or convalescent COVID-19. The CDR3 DNA is TGTGCCAGCTCACCAAGGGGGTTACAAAGCTCTGGGGCCAACGTCCTGACTTTC. Encoded protein: CASSPRGLQSSGANVLTF.